This is a list of T cell receptor beta chains from one sample in a study of T-cell reconstitution after alpha-beta-depleted transplantation in children. Each CDR3 protein gets one entry after TCRdb re-called the PCR reads with MiXCR. The sample shows about 500,000 distinct CDR3 sequences, about 30% of them seen only once. The specimen comprised PBMCs from the stem cell graft donor, sampled from the stem cell graft. The receptors shown here come from a human donor who donated a stem cell graft to a child with aplastic anemia. Both conserved end residues are part of each CDR3. The D gene is left open where the match is weak. Clone size appears in some rows only: once, few, many, or a class for an expanded clone.

TRBD1	TRBV5-1	NA	TRBJ1-5	CASSPGQNWSNQPQHF	TGCGCCAGCAGCCCGGGACAGAATTGGAGCAATCAGCCCCAGCATTTT
NA	TRBV12-3/TRBV12-4	few	TRBJ1-1	CASSLRVLAEAFF	TGTGCCAGCAGTTTAAGGGTTTTGGCTGAAGCTTTCTTT
NA	TRBV10-3	few	TRBJ2-5	CAISNSQETQYF	TGTGCCATCAGTAACAGTCAAGAGACCCAGTACTTC
TRBD1	TRBV20-1	NA	TRBJ1-1	CSPLGQGGAEAFF	TGCAGTCCATTGGGACAGGGGGGGGCTGAAGCTTTCTTT
NA	TRBV12-3/TRBV12-4	NA	TRBJ2-3	CASSPVMTDTQYF	TGTGCCAGCAGTCCGGTTATGACAGATACGCAGTATTTT
TRBD2	TRBV20-1	NA	TRBJ2-3	CSAFPAGGDTDTQYF	TGCAGTGCCTTCCCGGCGGGAGGGGACACAGATACGCAGTATTTT
NA	TRBV6-5	NA	TRBJ1-5	CASSYFGEVNQPQHF	TGTGCCAGCAGTTACTTCGGGGAGGTCAATCAGCCCCAGCATTTT
NA	TRBV28	NA	TRBJ2-1	CASSLSLPYNEQFF	TGTGCCAGCAGTTTATCCCTCCCCTACAATGAGCAGTTCTTC
NA	TRBV5-6	NA	TRBJ2-5	CASSLVGRGRPSETQYF	TGTGCCAGCAGCTTGGTTGGCCGCGGACGGCCCTCGGAGACCCAGTACTTC
NA	TRBV7-2	few	TRBJ2-7	CASSNTGREQYF	TGTGCCAGCAGCAACACAGGACGCGAGCAGTACTTC
TRBD2	TRBV28	few	TRBJ2-1	CASSLMASGTDVKQFF	TGTGCCAGCAGTTTAATGGCTAGCGGGACTGATGTTAAGCAGTTCTTC
TRBD1	TRBV24-1	NA	TRBJ1-5	CATTDRADQPQHF	TGTGCCACTACGGACAGGGCAGATCAGCCCCAGCATTTT
NA	TRBV27	NA	TRBJ1-1	CASSLRTNTEAFF	TGTGCCAGCAGTTTGCGGACGAACACTGAAGCTTTCTTT
TRBD1	TRBV5-1	few	TRBJ1-1	CASSMGQPLNTEAFF	TGCGCCAGCAGCATGGGACAGCCGTTGAACACTGAAGCTTTCTTT
NA	TRBV14	NA	TRBJ2-3	CASSQVGGSTDTQYF	TGTGCCAGCAGCCAAGTAGGCGGCTCCACAGATACGCAGTATTTT
NA	TRBV7-9	NA	TRBJ1-2	CASSWPGTRLFMSYTF	TGTGCCAGCAGCTGGCCCGGGACTCGGCTTTTCATGAGCTACACCTTC
TRBD2	TRBV20-1	few	TRBJ2-1	CSARGIAGVDEQFF	TGCAGTGCTAGGGGGATAGCGGGAGTCGATGAGCAGTTCTTC
NA	TRBV7-9	NA	TRBJ1-1	CASSLTHRRNTEAFF	TGTGCCAGCAGCTTGACCCACAGGAGGAACACTGAAGCTTTCTTT
TRBD1	TRBV30	NA	TRBJ1-2	CAWSPGTGNFNYGYTF	TGTGCCTGGAGTCCGGGGACAGGAAACTTTAACTATGGCTACACCTTC
NA	TRBV18	NA	TRBJ2-7	CASSPYQGMGEQYF	TGTGCCAGCTCACCATACCAGGGAATGGGGGAGCAGTACTTC
NA	TRBV5-1	NA	TRBJ2-1	CASSLAGGPRGFF	TGCGCCAGCAGCTTGGCGGGCGGACCCCGGGGATTCTTC
NA	TRBV18	NA	TRBJ1-2	CASSPLTDGYTF	TGTGCCAGCTCACCATTGACAGACGGCTACACCTTC
TRBD1	TRBV7-2	NA	TRBJ1-2	CASSADRGNGYTF	TGTGCCAGCAGCGCCGACAGGGGCAACGGCTACACCTTC
TRBD2	TRBV24-1	NA	TRBJ2-1	CATSGLDPMASGYNEQFF	TGTGCCACCAGTGGCCTCGATCCCATGGCTAGCGGTTACAATGAGCAGTTCTTC
NA	TRBV7-2	NA	TRBJ1-4	CASSLPRGLNEKLFF	TGTGCCAGCAGCTTACCGAGGGGCCTTAATGAAAAACTGTTTTTT
NA	TRBV9	NA	TRBJ2-1	CASSVGKTTGNEQFF	TGTGCCAGCAGCGTAGGAAAGACTACAGGTAATGAGCAGTTCTTC
TRBD1	TRBV29-1	NA	TRBJ1-2	CSVLQGAHGYTF	TGCAGCGTTTTACAGGGGGCGCATGGCTACACCTTC
TRBD2	TRBV14	NA	TRBJ2-7	CASSPGLAGNSYYEQYF	TGTGCCAGCAGCCCGGGACTAGCGGGAAATTCGTACTACGAGCAGTACTTC
TRBD1	TRBV29-1	NA	TRBJ2-3	CSAGRGRSTDTQYF	TGCAGCGCGGGAAGGGGGCGAAGCACAGATACGCAGTATTTT
NA	TRBV6-2/TRBV6-3	NA	TRBJ2-1	CASSSGTHNEQFF	TGTGCCAGCAGTTCCGGTACACACAATGAGCAGTTCTTC
TRBD2	TRBV5-8	NA	TRBJ2-5	CASSPGTSGSWETQYF	TGTGCCAGCAGCCCCGGGACTAGCGGGAGCTGGGAGACCCAGTACTTC
NA	TRBV15	few	TRBJ1-5	CATSRGYSNQPQHF	TGTGCCACCAGCAGAGGCTATAGCAATCAGCCCCAGCATTTT
TRBD1	TRBV24-1	NA	TRBJ2-2	CATSETTGPGELFF	TGTGCCACCAGTGAAACGACAGGGCCCGGGGAGCTGTTTTTT
TRBD1	TRBV9	NA	TRBJ1-2	CASSVGQGNYGYTF	TGTGCCAGCAGCGTAGGACAGGGGAACTATGGCTACACCTTC
NA	TRBV12-3/TRBV12-4	NA	TRBJ1-1	CASSTGLPEAFF	TGTGCCAGCAGCACAGGGCTCCCTGAAGCTTTCTTT